This TCR beta chain appears in the sequencing data of a study of blood T cell repertoires in COVID-19. Turning to the study itself: Spain, Italy and the United States supplied samples that represented acute and convalescent COVID-19. T cells, B-cell-depleted T cells, or PBMCs supplied cDNA or gDNA.

The CDR3 extends over 17 amino acids. V lost 8 bases to trimming and J lost 0 bases; unmatched junction nucleotides: 12. Germline V CDR1 and CDR2: LNHDA, SQIVND (reference sequence). Original handling: Cell counts per sample came from amplifying reference gene primers. Profiled with immunoSEQ multiplex PCR; TCRdb holds only in-frame clones, not every one. That table gives V, J and clone size, and the DNA gave D and trimming. The table has roughly 56,000 clones, around 92% seen once. The J gene is TRBJ2-4, the V gene TRBV19; 8 bases align to TRBD2. This receptor was obtained from a human donor in a cohort sampled during active COVID-19. Sequencing was done on a sample of peripheral blood. The CDR3 loop reads CASGTSTQLLAKNIQYF. DNA of the CDR3: TGTGCCAGTGGGACTAGTACCCAGTTGTTAGCCAAAAACATTCAGTACTTC. Full variable domain (missing parts from reference TRBV19 and TRBJ2-4): DGGITQSPKYLFRKEGQNVTLSCEQNLNHDAMYWYRQDPGQGLRLIYYSQIVNDFQKGDIAEGYSVSREKKESFPLTVTSAQKNPTAFYLCASGTSTQLLAKNIQYFGAGTRLSVL.